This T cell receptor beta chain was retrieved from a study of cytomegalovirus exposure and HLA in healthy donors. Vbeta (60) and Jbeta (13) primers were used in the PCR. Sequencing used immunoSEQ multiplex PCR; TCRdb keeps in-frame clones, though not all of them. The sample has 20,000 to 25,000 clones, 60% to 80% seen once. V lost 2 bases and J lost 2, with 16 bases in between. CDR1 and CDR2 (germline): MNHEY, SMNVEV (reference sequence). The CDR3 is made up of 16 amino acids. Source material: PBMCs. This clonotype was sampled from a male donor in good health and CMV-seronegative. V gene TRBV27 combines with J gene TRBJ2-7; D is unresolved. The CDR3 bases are TGTGCCAGCAGTTTAGGGCAGGCCCACGGCCCCTACGAGCAGTACTTC. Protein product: CASSLGQAHGPYEQYF.